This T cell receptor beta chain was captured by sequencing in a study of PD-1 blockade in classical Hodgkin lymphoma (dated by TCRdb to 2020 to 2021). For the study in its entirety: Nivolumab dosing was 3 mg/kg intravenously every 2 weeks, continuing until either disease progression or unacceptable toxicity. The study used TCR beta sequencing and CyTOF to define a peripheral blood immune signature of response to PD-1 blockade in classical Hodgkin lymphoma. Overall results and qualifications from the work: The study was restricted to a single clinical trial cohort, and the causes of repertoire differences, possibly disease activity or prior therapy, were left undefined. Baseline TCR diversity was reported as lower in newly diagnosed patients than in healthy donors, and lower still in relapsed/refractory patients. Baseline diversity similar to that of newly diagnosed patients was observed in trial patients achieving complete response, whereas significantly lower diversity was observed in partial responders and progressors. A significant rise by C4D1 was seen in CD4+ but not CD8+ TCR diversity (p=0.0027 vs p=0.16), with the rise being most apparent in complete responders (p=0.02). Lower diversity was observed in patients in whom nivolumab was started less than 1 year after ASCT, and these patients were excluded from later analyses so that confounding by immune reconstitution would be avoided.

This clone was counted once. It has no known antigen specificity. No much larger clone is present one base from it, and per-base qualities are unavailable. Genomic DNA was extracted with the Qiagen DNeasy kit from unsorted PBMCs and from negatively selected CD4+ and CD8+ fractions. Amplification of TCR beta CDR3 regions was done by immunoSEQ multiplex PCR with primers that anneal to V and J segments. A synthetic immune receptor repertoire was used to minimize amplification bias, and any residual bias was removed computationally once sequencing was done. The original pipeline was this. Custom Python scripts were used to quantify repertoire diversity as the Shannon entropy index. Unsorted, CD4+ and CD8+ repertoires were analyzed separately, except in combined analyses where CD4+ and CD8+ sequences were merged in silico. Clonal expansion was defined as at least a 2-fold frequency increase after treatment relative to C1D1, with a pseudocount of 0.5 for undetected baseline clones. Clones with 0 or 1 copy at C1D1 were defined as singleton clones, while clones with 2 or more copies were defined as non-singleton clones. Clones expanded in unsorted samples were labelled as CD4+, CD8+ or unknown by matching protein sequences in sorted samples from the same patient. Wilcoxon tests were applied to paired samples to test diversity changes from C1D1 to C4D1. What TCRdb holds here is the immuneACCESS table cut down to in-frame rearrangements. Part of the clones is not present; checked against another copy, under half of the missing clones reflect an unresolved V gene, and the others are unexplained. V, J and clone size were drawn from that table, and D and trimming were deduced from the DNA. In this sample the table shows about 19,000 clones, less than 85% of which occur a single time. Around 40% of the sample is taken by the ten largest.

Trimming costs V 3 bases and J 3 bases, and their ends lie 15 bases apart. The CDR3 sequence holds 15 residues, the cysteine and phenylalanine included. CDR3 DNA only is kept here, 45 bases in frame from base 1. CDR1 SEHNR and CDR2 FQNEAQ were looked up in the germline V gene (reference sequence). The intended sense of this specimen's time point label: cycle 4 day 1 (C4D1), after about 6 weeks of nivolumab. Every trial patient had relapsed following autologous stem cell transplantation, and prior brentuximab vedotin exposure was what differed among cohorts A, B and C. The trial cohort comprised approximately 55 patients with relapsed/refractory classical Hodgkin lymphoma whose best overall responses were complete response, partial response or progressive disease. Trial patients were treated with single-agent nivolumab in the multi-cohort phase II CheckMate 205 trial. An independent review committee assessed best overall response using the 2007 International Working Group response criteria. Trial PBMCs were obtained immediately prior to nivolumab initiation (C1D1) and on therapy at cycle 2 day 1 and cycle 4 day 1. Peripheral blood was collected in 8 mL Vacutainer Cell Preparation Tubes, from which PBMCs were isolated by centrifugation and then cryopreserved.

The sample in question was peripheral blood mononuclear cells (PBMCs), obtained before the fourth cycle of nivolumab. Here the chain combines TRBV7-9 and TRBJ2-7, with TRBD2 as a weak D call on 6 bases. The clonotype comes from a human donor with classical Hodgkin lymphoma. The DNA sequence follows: TGTGCCAGCAGCTTCTACCGGGACTGGCACTACGAGCAGTACTTC. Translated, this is CASSFYRDWHYEQYF.